This T cell receptor (beta chain) came from a study of blood T cells in healthy people across ages. General study results and limits: Older age went with lower TCR beta diversity per million T cells, in a roughly linear way.

The authors ran a second PCR of 7 to 11 cycles using a sample-barcoded 5' primer and a J-beta primer mix. At least 2.5 million CDR3-containing paired-end reads were obtained per sample. In TCRdb, the 5' RACE reads were re-called with MiXCR into one record per CDR3 protein. The sample records about 800,000 distinct CDR3 sequences, roughly 25% being singletons. Only a few counts were recorded for this clonotype. No antigen is known for it. The CDR3 has 14 amino acids. Looked up from germline, CDR1 is SGHVS and CDR2 is FQNEAQ. Trimming shortened V by 8 bases and J by 2 bases, and 12 bases separated the two germline ends. In addition, the sample was reused for a study of T cells of mothers and their children.

Sequencing input: blood. The clonotype was recovered from a boy aged 10-17 years in good health. The chain has TRBV7-8 and TRBJ1-4, with a weak D call TRBD1 (5 bases). The CDR3 DNA sequence: TGTGCCAGCCGCCGGGGCCTTACTAATGAAAAACTGTTTTTT. Protein: CASRRGLTNEKLFF.